This TCR beta chain was identified in a study of shared clonotypes between healthy human individuals. Of note for this clone: What it binds is not known.

As defined, naive CD8 cells were CD45RO-negative and positively selected for CCR7, with terminally differentiated effector memory CD45RA+ cells excluded. Sequencing was performed with immunoSEQ multiplex PCR; in TCRdb, only in-frame clones are kept and a portion is missing. The sample carries some 2.1 million clones, just under 95% recorded once. Regarding the study as a whole: Among the subsets, naive ones generally showed larger estimated richness than memory ones.

The CDR3 has 14 residues. Germline CDR1 reads SGHTA; CDR2 reads FQGNSA. V shed 7 bases and J 0 bases; nucleotides not matched to a gene: 3. The source of this sequence is a young man in good health. Some clones in this sample may be carry-over from other donors' samples. Sequencing was performed on naive CD8+ T cells from PBMCs. The chain uses TRBV7-2 and TRBJ1-1; 9 bases agree with TRBD1. DNA for the CDR3: TGTGCCAGCAACGACAGGGGGTTGAACACTGAAGCTTTCTTT. Protein product: CASNDRGLNTEAFF.